This TCR beta chain was obtained from a study of metastatic and nonmetastatic thyroid tumors. As for the study in general: Repertoires were compared across blood and tumor or nodule tissue from malignant and benign thyroid patients.

In the original analysis: Building a distant-metastasis classifier for papillary thyroid cancer drew on CDR3 differences across clinicopathological groups. TCRdb re-called the PCR reads with MiXCR. None of the V and J calls come from the authors' own analysis; TCRdb made them. The table lists 15,000 to 20,000 clones, around 13% of them singletons, with roughly 15% in the top ten. The study's findings and limits: Across blood and tumor, TCR beta diversity in malignant thyroid tumors was reportedly significantly higher than in benign nodules.

The CDR3 is made up of 14 amino acids. Germline CDR1 MGHRA, CDR2 YSYEKL. V shed 1 base, J shed 5 bases, and the junction held 3 bases outside the gene matches. Each patient went into thyroid surgery without having received any treatment. This clone was counted ten times or more. The antigen remains unidentified. The TCR sequence derives from a female donor with papillary thyroid cancer or a benign thyroid nodule (not recorded which). Some clones in this sample may be carry-over from other donors' samples. Sequencing was carried out using tumor tissue. The chain links TRBV4-1 to TRBJ2-3; TRBD1 agrees at 7 bases. CDR3 sequence: CASSQATGKDTQYF. CDR3 coding DNA: TGCGCCAGCAGCCAAGCGACAGGGAAAGATACGCAGTATTTT.